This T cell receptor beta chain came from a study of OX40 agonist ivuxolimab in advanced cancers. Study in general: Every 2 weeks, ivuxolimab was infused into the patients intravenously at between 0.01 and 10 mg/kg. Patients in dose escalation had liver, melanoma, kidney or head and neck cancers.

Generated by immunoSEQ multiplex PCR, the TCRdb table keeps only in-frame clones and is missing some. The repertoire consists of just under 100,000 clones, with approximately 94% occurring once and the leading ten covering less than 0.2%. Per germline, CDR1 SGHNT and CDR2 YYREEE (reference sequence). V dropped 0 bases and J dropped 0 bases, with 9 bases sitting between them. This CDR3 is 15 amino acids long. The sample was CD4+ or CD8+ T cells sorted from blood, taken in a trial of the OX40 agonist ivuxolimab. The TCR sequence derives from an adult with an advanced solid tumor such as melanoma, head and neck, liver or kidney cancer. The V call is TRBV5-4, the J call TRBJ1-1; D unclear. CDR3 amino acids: CASSLVSALNTEAFF. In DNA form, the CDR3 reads TGTGCCAGCAGCTTGGTTTCCGCCTTGAACACTGAAGCTTTCTTT.